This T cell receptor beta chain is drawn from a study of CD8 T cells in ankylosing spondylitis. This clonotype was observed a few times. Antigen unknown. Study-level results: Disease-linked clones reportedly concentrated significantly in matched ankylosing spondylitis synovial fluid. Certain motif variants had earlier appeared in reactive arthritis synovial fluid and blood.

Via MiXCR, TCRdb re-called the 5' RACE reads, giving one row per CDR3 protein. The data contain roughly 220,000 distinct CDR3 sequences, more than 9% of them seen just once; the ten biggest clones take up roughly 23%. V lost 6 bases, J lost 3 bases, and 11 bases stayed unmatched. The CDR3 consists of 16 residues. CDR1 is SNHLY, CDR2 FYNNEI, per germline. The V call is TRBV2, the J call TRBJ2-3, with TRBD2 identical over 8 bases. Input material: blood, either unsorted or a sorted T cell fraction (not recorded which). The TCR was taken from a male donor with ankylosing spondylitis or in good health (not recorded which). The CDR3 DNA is TGTGCCAGCAGCCAAGACGGCGGGGGGACAACAGATACGCAGTATTTT. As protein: CASSQDGGGTTDTQYF.